This T cell receptor (beta chain) was identified in a study of blood T cell repertoires in COVID-19. Study context: Spain, Italy and the United States supplied samples that represented acute and convalescent COVID-19. In each case, the material was cDNA or gDNA derived from T cells, B-cell-depleted T cells, or PBMCs.

Trimming pared 10 bases from V and 1 base from J, leaving 16 bases between. This CDR3 contains 14 residues. Per germline, CDR1 LNHDA and CDR2 SQIVND (reference sequence). In the authors' methods: Nucleated cell counts were estimated from reference gene primer amplification. Method: immunoSEQ multiplex PCR; TCRdb's copy keeps in-frame clones and lacks some. The DNA gave D and trimming, while V, J and clone size come from that table. The table shows 200,000 or so clones, with around 84% occurring only once. The chain recombines TRBV19 with TRBJ1-2; D is unresolved. The sequencing sample was made of peripheral blood. The sequence was collected from a man aged 25-45 years with active or convalescent COVID-19. CDR3 bases: TGTGCCACCAGGAGCGGAGAACGTAACTATGGCTACACCTTC. Its protein product is CATRSGERNYGYTF.